The sample holds one count of the clone carrying this T cell receptor (beta chain). The sample comes from a study of OX40 agonist ivuxolimab in advanced cancers. Peripheral blood came from all dose cohorts at three timepoints. The germline CDR1 and CDR2 sequences are MNHEY and SVGAGI. Trimming left V 4 bases short and J 10 bases short, with 14 bases between. CDR3 length: 12 residues. Produced via immunoSEQ multiplex PCR; TCRdb's table is partial and in-frame only. The data hold 65,000 to 75,000 clones, with around 84% observed a single time. The J gene is TRBJ2-7, the V gene TRBV6-5; the D gene is possibly TRBD2 (6 bases). The sequencing here drew on CD4+ or CD8+ T cells sorted from blood, taken in a trial of the OX40 agonist ivuxolimab. The receptor was isolated from an adult with an advanced solid tumor such as melanoma, head and neck, liver or kidney cancer. This chain's CDR3 is CASSSGLFPQYF. The CDR3 DNA reads TGTGCCAGCAGTTCGGGACTCTTTCCTCAGTACTTC.